This T cell receptor beta chain was identified in a study of CD8 T cells in ankylosing spondylitis. Broader study findings: Disease-linked clones bore a CD8+ phenotype, appearing relatively rarely in peripheral blood. Ankylosing spondylitis blood seemed to carry a telltale TCR beta motif made of several highly homologous variants. Past research had described some motif variants in reactive arthritis synovial fluid and blood.

The CDR3 consists of 12 residues. The germline V and J ends were trimmed by 10 bases and 2 bases, with 8 bases remaining between them. The germline V gene has CDR1 KGHDR and CDR2 SFDVKD. As to this clonotype: Its antigen is currently unknown.

MiXCR, applied by TCRdb to the 5' RACE reads, yields one record per CDR3 protein. The sample carries 250,000 to 350,000 distinct CDR3 sequences, 20% recorded once. This sequence was found in a male donor with ankylosing spondylitis or in good health (not recorded which). The source material was blood, either unsorted or a sorted T cell fraction (not recorded which). The chain combines TRBV24-1 with TRBJ1-5; possibly TRBD1 for D (5 bases). In DNA form, the CDR3 reads TGTGCCACTCGGGACGGCAATCAGCCCCAGCATTTT. Protein: CATRDGNQPQHF.